A single sample is the source of the 30 T cell receptor beta chains below, sequenced in a study of patients and donors after allogeneic stem cell transplantation. TCRdb re-analysed the RT-PCR reads in MiXCR, keeping a single row per CDR3 protein. The profile shows about a million distinct CDR3 sequences, approximately 18% of them singletons. Sequencing was done on a sample of blood, either unsorted or a sorted T cell fraction (not recorded which). Source of these receptors: a human donor who was either an allogeneic HSCT recipient or a stem cell or donor lymphocyte infusion donor (not recorded which). It is not recorded whose cells these are; they may come from a transplant donor.

This clonotype was counted only a few times. This chain joins TRBV20-1 and TRBJ2-5; D not certain. CDR1 and CDR2 (germline): DFQATT, SNEGSKA (reference sequence). Trimming left V 1 base short and J 2 bases short, with 5 bases between. The CDR3 is 12 residues long. CDR3 nucleotides: TGCAGTGCTAGAGGCCAGCAAGAGACCCAGTACTTC. As protein: CSARGQQETQYF.

The V gene is TRBV6-1, the J gene TRBJ2-1; D possibly corresponds to TRBD1 (5 bases). The CDR3 sequence is 16 residues long. Germline lookup yields CDR1 MNHNS and CDR2 SASEGT. Deletions cut 6 bases from V and 2 bases from J, with 17 bases between. Here the CDR3 reads CASRGVGRGAYNEQFF. The CDR3 DNA is TGTGCCAGCAGAGGGGTGGGGCGAGGCGCCTACAATGAGCAGTTCTTC.

The rearrangement uses TRBV20-1 and TRBJ2-1; possibly TRBD2 for D (5 bases). The V end was cut by 5 bases, the J end by 1 base, with 9 bases between. This CDR3 has 13 amino acids. From germline, CDR1 is DFQATT and CDR2 SNEGSKA (reference sequence). The CDR3 is CSAWGVSYNEQFF. Written as DNA, the CDR3 is TGCAGTGCTTGGGGAGTGTCCTACAATGAGCAGTTCTTC.

This clonotype was detected only a few times. The chain recombines TRBV10-2 with TRBJ1-2, with D perhaps matching TRBD1 (6 bases). V dropped 8 bases and J dropped 4 bases, with 17 bases sitting between them. Germline V gene data show CDR1 as WSHSY and CDR2 as SAAADI. The CDR3 is made up of 14 amino acids. The DNA for the CDR3 is TGCGCCAGCGGCCAGACAGGAACTTCCTATGGCTACACCTTC. It is translated as CASGQTGTSYGYTF.

V is TRBV24-1 and J is TRBJ2-1, with 7 bases aligning to TRBD2. The CDR3 extends over 15 amino acids. The ends lost 4 bases at V and 8 bases at J; junction bases unmatched: 10. Looked up from germline, CDR1 is KGHDR and CDR2 is SFDVKD. CDR3 DNA sequence: TGTGCCACCAGTGACTCCCGGGGTCGGGGGGATGAGCAGTTCTTC. Protein product: CATSDSRGRGDEQFF.

This clonotype was observed a few times. The chain combines TRBV12-3 or TRBV12-4 with TRBJ1-1; the D gene is possibly TRBD1 (5 bases). V lost 3 bases, J lost 4 bases, and 18 bases lay in between. CDR3 length equals 16 residues. CDR3 amino acids: CASSLFSGRQGTEAFF. In DNA, the CDR3 is TGTGCCAGCAGTTTGTTCTCGGGACGGCAGGGCACTGAAGCTTTCTTT.

This clonotype was detected a few times. V is TRBV7-8 and J is TRBJ1-5, with D hard to call. V shed 0 bases and J shed 4 bases, with 7 bases lying between them. This CDR3 has 14 residues. Looked up from germline, CDR1 is SGHVS and CDR2 is FQNEAQ. CDR3 coding DNA: TGTGCCAGCAGCTTAGCGCAGTGGAATCAGCCCCAGCATTTT. As protein: CASSLAQWNQPQHF.

The V call is TRBV9, the J call TRBJ2-1; 13 bases map to TRBD2. Per the germline V gene, CDR1 is SGDLS and CDR2 is YYNGEE. This CDR3 comprises 14 residues. With 7 bases clipped from V and 7 bases from J, the junction kept 5 bases outside the gene matches. CDR3: CASGGLAGTNEQFF. For the CDR3, the DNA is TGTGCCAGCGGGGGACTAGCGGGGACGAATGAGCAGTTCTTC.

CDR3 sequence (DNA): TGTGCCACCAGTGACCGGGACTCAGGCACAGATACGCAGTATTTT. Amino acids: CATSDRDSGTDTQYF. The chain has TRBV24-1 and TRBJ2-3; a possible D gene is TRBD2 (6 bases). This CDR3 has 15 residues. V was clipped by 4 bases and J by 1 base, with 11 bases between them. The germline V gene encodes CDR1 KGHDR and CDR2 SFDVKD.

The chain uses TRBV5-1 and TRBJ1-2; D remains ambiguous. Germline V CDR1 and CDR2: SGHRS, YFSETQ. The CDR3 has 13 amino acids. V lost 0 bases and J 6 bases, leaving 9 bases between the germline ends. As DNA, the CDR3 is TGCGCCAGCAGCTTGGGATCCCGGGATGGCTACACCTTC. Translating gives CASSLGSRDGYTF.

This chain joins TRBV3-1 and TRBJ2-7; no clear D. V gave up 2 bases and J gave up 2 bases, with 10 bases separating them. This CDR3 region has 14 residues. The germline V gene has CDR1 LGHDT and CDR2 YNNKEL (reference sequence). CDR3 nucleotides: TGTGCCAGCAGCCAAAATCGGGCCGCCTACGAGCAGTACTTC. Its translation: CASSQNRAAYEQYF.

This clonotype has more than one count but fewer than ten. The chain has TRBV3-1 and TRBJ2-1; D is unclear. Deletions cut 0 bases from V and 4 bases from J, with 13 bases between. The CDR3 consists of 16 residues. The germline gives CDR1 LGHDT, CDR2 YNNKEL (reference sequence). The CDR3 coding sequence is TGTGCCAGCAGCCAAGATGGGTCTACTCAATACAATGAGCAGTTCTTC. Protein product: CASSQDGSTQYNEQFF.

The rearrangement joins TRBV12-3 or TRBV12-4 to TRBJ1-4; D not resolved. V lost 6 bases to trimming and J lost 8 bases, with 7 bases between them. This CDR3 region has 11 residues. This CDR3 is CASSLLEKLFF. For the CDR3, the DNA is TGTGCCAGCAGCCTCCTAGAAAAACTGTTTTTT.

The gene calls are TRBV6-1 and TRBJ1-1, with D possibly TRBD1 on 5 matching bases. This CDR3 contains 16 residues. Trimming took 11 bases from V and 0 from J, leaving 22 bases between them. Germline-derived CDR1 and CDR2 are MNHNS and SASEGT. This chain's CDR3 is CAGYMTATSMNTEAFF. The DNA for the CDR3 is TGTGCCGGGTACATGACAGCGACCTCGATGAACACTGAAGCTTTCTTT.

This clonotype was seen repeatedly, ten times or more. V and J are TRBV12-3 or TRBV12-4 and TRBJ2-7; D unclear. This CDR3 comprises 12 residues. Trimming pared 3 bases from V and 0 bases from J, leaving 3 bases between. Here the CDR3 DNA reads TGTGCCAGCAGTTTCGGCTCCTACGAGCAGTACTTC. This translates into CASSFGSYEQYF.

The genes are TRBV5-1 and TRBJ1-5, with 7 bases fitting TRBD1. The CDR3 contains 15 residues. The germline V gene encodes CDR1 SGHRS and CDR2 YFSETQ. The ends lost 3 bases at V and 7 bases at J; junction bases unmatched: 10. CDR3 nucleotide sequence: TGCGCCAGCAGCTGGGGAACAGGGGTAGGCCAGCCCCAGCATTTT. This codes for CASSWGTGVGQPQHF. The complete variable domain, with remaining parts taken from reference TRBV5-1 and TRBJ1-5, reads KAGVTQTPRYLIKTRGQQVTLSCSPISGHRSVSWYQQTPGQGLQFLFEYFSETQRNKGNFPGRFSGRQFSNSRSEMNVSTLELGDSALYLCASSWGTGVGQPQHFGDGTRLSIL.

There are a few counts of this clonotype. The chain uses TRBV6-2 or TRBV6-3 and TRBJ2-1; D might be TRBD1 (7 bases). V was shortened by 8 bases and J by 12 bases, with 23 bases between the two germline ends. The CDR3 length is 14 residues. Germline values: CDR1 MNHEY, CDR2 SVGEGT. The CDR3 DNA is TGTGCCAGCTTGGAGAGTTGGAGGGGGCACTTGCAGTTCTTC. Its translation: CASLESWRGHLQFF.

This clonotype has a handful of counts. The chain combines TRBV15 with TRBJ2-1; D unresolved. Deletions cut 8 bases from V and 3 bases from J, with 8 bases between. The CDR3 spans 12 residues. Germline loops: CDR1 LNHNV, CDR2 YYDKDF (reference sequence). The CDR3: CATALNYNEQFF. CDR3 in DNA: TGTGCCACCGCCCTTAACTACAATGAGCAGTTCTTC.

This clonotype came up a few times. This rearrangement joins TRBV4-3 to TRBJ1-1; D is unclear. The CDR3 runs 14 residues. CDR1 is LGHNA, CDR2 YSLEER, per germline. The V gene lost 2 bases and the J gene lost 5 bases, with 12 bases spanning the gap. Here the CDR3 reads CASSQFASGTEAFF. The CDR3 DNA follows: TGCGCCAGCAGCCAATTCGCGTCGGGTACTGAAGCTTTCTTT.

This rearrangement joins TRBV24-1 to TRBJ1-5; 7 bases are a match to TRBD1. This CDR3 region has 14 residues. V was clipped by 6 bases and J by 7 bases; unmatched bases: 8. Germline V gene lookup returns CDR1 KGHDR and CDR2 SFDVKD. CDR3 residues: CATSQGGTSQPQHF. The CDR3 bases are TGTGCCACCAGTCAGGGGGGGACGAGCCAGCCCCAGCATTTT.

The J gene is TRBJ2-1, the V gene TRBV7-3, with TRBD2 identical over 8 bases. The junction had 13 bases not matched to a gene; V was cut back by 3 bases and J by 6 bases. This CDR3 region has 17 residues. Germline loops: CDR1 SGHTA, CDR2 FQGTGA. CDR3 sequence reads: CASSFVGRTSLLNEQFF. CDR3 nucleotides: TGTGCCAGCAGCTTCGTGGGAAGGACTAGCCTCCTCAATGAGCAGTTCTTC. The full variable domain, completed using reference TRBV7-3 and TRBJ2-1, is GAGVSQTPSNKVTEKGKYVELRCDPISGHTALYWYRQSLGQGPEFLIYFQGTGAADDSGLPNDRFFAVRPEGSVSTLKIQRTERGDSAVYLCASSFVGRTSLLNEQFFGPGTRLTVL.

The chain has TRBV20-1 and TRBJ2-1; 10 positions match TRBD2. Per germline, CDR1 DFQATT and CDR2 SNEGSKA (reference sequence). J lost 8 bases, V lost 3 bases, and 7 bases had no gene match. CDR3 size: 14 residues. CDR3 sequence reads: CSASPASGSYEQFF. The CDR3 DNA follows: TGCAGTGCTAGTCCCGCTAGCGGGAGCTATGAGCAGTTCTTC.

The genes are TRBV6-5 and TRBJ1-1, with D possibly being TRBD1 (5 bases). Per germline, CDR1 MNHEY and CDR2 SVGAGI. The CDR3 runs to 16 residues. V was trimmed by 0 bases and J by 5 bases, leaving 16 bases between them. CDR3 DNA: TGTGCCAGCAGTTACTCTTGGCAGGGCGGAGGAACTGAAGCTTTCTTT. Its protein product is CASSYSWQGGGTEAFF.

This clonotype appeared many times. The chain carries TRBV29-1 and TRBJ1-1, with no clear D. V was pared by 4 bases and J by 6 bases, with 6 bases between. The CDR3 is 10 amino acids. Germline V gene lookup returns CDR1 SQVTM and CDR2 ANQGSEA. In nucleotides, the CDR3 is TGCAGCGTTGGGAGGGCTGAAGCTTTCTTT. Protein: CSVGRAEAFF.

The chain links TRBV6-1 to TRBJ2-2; tentative D call: TRBD1 (5 bases). Per the germline V gene, CDR1 is MNHNS and CDR2 is SASEGT. V lost 6 bases to trimming and J lost 7 bases, with 12 bases between them. There are 13 residues in the CDR3. This CDR3 is CASSSQGHGELFF. CDR3 DNA sequence: TGTGCCAGCAGCTCCCAGGGTCACGGGGAGCTGTTTTTT.

This clonotype came up a few times. The chain joins TRBV12-3 or TRBV12-4 to TRBJ1-2; the match to TRBD1 covers 8 bases. The CDR3 spans 15 residues. V lost 1 base to trimming and J lost 5 bases; unmatched junction nucleotides: 6. CDR3 residues: CASSLGTGRRYGYTF. CDR3 DNA: TGTGCCAGCAGTTTAGGGACAGGGAGGAGATATGGCTACACCTTC.

This chain joins TRBV2 and TRBJ2-7, with D tentatively TRBD1 (5 bases). V shed 7 bases and J shed 3 bases, with 10 bases lying between them. CDR3 length: 12 residues. Germline CDR1 and CDR2: SNHLY and FYNNEI. The CDR3 nucleotides read TGTGCCAGCATCAAAGACAGCTACGAGCAGTACTTC. This encodes CASIKDSYEQYF.

This clonotype came up a few times. The chain recombines TRBV6-5 with TRBJ2-5; D uncertain. CDR1 MNHEY and CDR2 SVGAGI come from the germline V gene. The V gene lost 0 bases and the J gene lost 2 bases, with 10 bases spanning the gap. This CDR3 is 15 amino acids long. CDR3: CASSYSNAKQETQYF. The CDR3 DNA reads TGTGCCAGCAGTTACTCGAATGCGAAACAAGAGACCCAGTACTTC.

This clonotype was seen a handful of times. This chain joins TRBV6-5 and TRBJ1-1; D remains unclear. Germline V CDR1 and CDR2: MNHEY, SVGAGI. The CDR3 has 13 residues. Deletions cut 2 bases from V and 2 bases from J, with 6 bases between. For the CDR3, the DNA is TGTGCCAGCAGTTACGCAGAAAACACTGAAGCTTTCTTT. Amino acid sequence: CASSYAENTEAFF.

This clonotype was found a few times. The gene calls are TRBV20-1 and TRBJ1-1; TRBD1 is a possible D gene (5 bases). Trimming removed 0 bases at V and 0 bases at J, with 8 bases between. Germline-derived CDR1 and CDR2 are DFQATT and SNEGSKA (reference sequence). This CDR3 is built from 14 residues. CDR3: CSARDTRVNTEAFF. The CDR3 nucleotides read TGCAGTGCTAGAGATACCAGGGTGAACACTGAAGCTTTCTTT.